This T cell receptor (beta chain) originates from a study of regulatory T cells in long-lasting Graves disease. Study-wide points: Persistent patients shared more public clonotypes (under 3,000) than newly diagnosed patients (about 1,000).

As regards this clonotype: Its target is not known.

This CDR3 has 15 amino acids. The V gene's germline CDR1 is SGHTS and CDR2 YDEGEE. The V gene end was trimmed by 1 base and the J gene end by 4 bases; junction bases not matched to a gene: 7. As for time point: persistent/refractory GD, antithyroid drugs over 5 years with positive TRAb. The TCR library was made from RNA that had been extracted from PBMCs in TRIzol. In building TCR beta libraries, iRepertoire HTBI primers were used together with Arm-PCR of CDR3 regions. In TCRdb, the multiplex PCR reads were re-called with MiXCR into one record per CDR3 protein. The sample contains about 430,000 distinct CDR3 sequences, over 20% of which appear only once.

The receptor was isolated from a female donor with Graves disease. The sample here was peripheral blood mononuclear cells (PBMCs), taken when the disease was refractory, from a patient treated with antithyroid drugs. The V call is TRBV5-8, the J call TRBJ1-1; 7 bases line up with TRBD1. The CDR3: CASSLIQGTLTEAFF. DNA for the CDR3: TGTGCCAGCAGCTTGATACAGGGGACCCTCACTGAAGCTTTCTTT.